This T cell receptor (beta chain) was retrieved from a study of technical replicates of blood from a few donors. The germline V and J ends were trimmed by 3 bases and 2 bases, with 14 bases remaining between them. Germline values: CDR1 SGHTA, CDR2 FQGNSA. This CDR3 spans 15 amino acids. This clone was seen just once. Clones were read by immunoSEQ multiplex PCR, and TCRdb kept only the in-frame ones, dropping some. The table includes 75,000 to 100,000 clones, roughly 96% detected once. Material: T cells isolated from PBMCs. V is TRBV7-2 and J is TRBJ2-7; D ambiguous. The TCR was taken from a human donor in good health. CDR3 sequence (DNA): TGTGCCAGCAGCTTTGCCCTGAAGGAGACCTACGAGCAGTACTTC. This codes for CASSFALKETYEQYF.